This is a list of T cell receptor beta chains from one sample in a study of T cells after yellow fever vaccination. One entry per CDR3 protein results from TCRdb running MiXCR on the 5' RACE reads. Among some 350,000 distinct CDR3 sequences listed, approximately 4% were seen once. The specimen was PBMCs, collected 5 days after the yellow fever booster vaccination. The receptors stem from a man aged 18 to 29 who received the YFV17D yellow fever vaccine. Both conserved end residues are part of each CDR3. Fields, in order: clone size, D gene, V gene, J gene, CDR3 protein, CDR3 DNA. A D gene is named only where the DNA matches it firmly. Expanded clones are given a class, and other clones once, few, many or no size at all.

clone size: -
D gene: -
V gene: TRBV10-3
J gene: TRBJ1-4
CDR3 protein: CAITRSTNEKLFF
CDR3 DNA: TGTGCCATCACCCGCTCGACTAATGAAAAACTGTTTTTT

clone size: many
D gene: -
V gene: TRBV5-1
J gene: TRBJ1-2
CDR3 protein: CASSDIPGDPNYGYTF
CDR3 DNA: TGCGCCAGCAGCGACATCCCAGGAGACCCTAACTATGGCTACACCTTC

clone size: few
D gene: -
V gene: TRBV5-6
J gene: TRBJ1-1
CDR3 protein: CASSQEVYTEAFF
CDR3 DNA: TGTGCCAGCAGTCAGGAGGTTTACACTGAAGCTTTCTTT

clone size: many
D gene: -
V gene: TRBV5-1
J gene: TRBJ1-2
CDR3 protein: CASSLGQNNYGYTF
CDR3 DNA: TGCGCCAGCAGCTTGGGACAAAATAACTATGGCTACACCTTC

clone size: few
D gene: TRBD1
V gene: TRBV6-2/TRBV6-3
J gene: TRBJ1-5
CDR3 protein: CASGQGYNQPQHF
CDR3 DNA: TGTGCCAGCGGACAGGGGTATAATCAGCCCCAGCATTTT

clone size: many
D gene: -
V gene: TRBV7-3
J gene: TRBJ2-1
CDR3 protein: CASSHREGVQFF
CDR3 DNA: TGTGCCAGCAGCCACAGGGAGGGGGTACAGTTCTTC

clone size: few
D gene: -
V gene: TRBV18
J gene: TRBJ1-5
CDR3 protein: CASSQETVQGQPQHF
CDR3 DNA: TGTGCCAGCTCACAGGAGACAGTTCAGGGTCAGCCCCAGCATTTT

clone size: few
D gene: -
V gene: TRBV14
J gene: TRBJ1-3
CDR3 protein: CASSQRQVINSGNTIYF
CDR3 DNA: TGTGCCAGCAGCCAACGGCAGGTGATTAACTCTGGAAACACCATATATTTT

clone size: many
D gene: -
V gene: TRBV20-1
J gene: TRBJ1-2
CDR3 protein: CSARGLTDLHGYTF
CDR3 DNA: TGCAGTGCTAGAGGACTGACAGACCTGCATGGCTACACCTTC

clone size: few
D gene: -
V gene: TRBV20-1
J gene: TRBJ1-1
CDR3 protein: CSARLKGSSNTEAFF
CDR3 DNA: TGCAGTGCTAGACTAAAGGGGTCATCGAACACTGAAGCTTTCTTT

clone size: few
D gene: TRBD1
V gene: TRBV7-2
J gene: TRBJ2-2
CDR3 protein: CASSPRTGGTGELFF
CDR3 DNA: TGTGCCAGCAGCCCAAGGACAGGGGGCACCGGGGAGCTGTTTTTT

clone size: many
D gene: -
V gene: TRBV18
J gene: TRBJ2-3
CDR3 protein: CASSPPEGVDTQYF
CDR3 DNA: TGTGCCAGCTCACCACCCGAGGGGGTAGATACGCAGTATTTT

clone size: many
D gene: -
V gene: TRBV27
J gene: TRBJ2-2
CDR3 protein: CASSPLGLNTGELFF
CDR3 DNA: TGTGCCAGCAGTCCCTTGGGCTTGAACACCGGGGAGCTGTTTTTT

clone size: few
D gene: -
V gene: TRBV7-2
J gene: TRBJ2-3
CDR3 protein: CASSPLGTEYTDTQYF
CDR3 DNA: TGTGCCAGCAGTCCCCTGGGAACGGAATACACAGATACGCAGTATTTT

clone size: many
D gene: -
V gene: TRBV2
J gene: TRBJ2-4
CDR3 protein: CASSSPNQDQYF
CDR3 DNA: TGTGCCAGCAGTTCTCCCAACCAGGATCAGTACTTC

clone size: many
D gene: TRBD1
V gene: TRBV6-1
J gene: TRBJ1-2
CDR3 protein: CASSEAGTGEAYGYTF
CDR3 DNA: TGTGCCAGCAGTGAAGCGGGGACAGGAGAGGCCTATGGCTACACCTTC

clone size: few
D gene: -
V gene: TRBV3-1
J gene: TRBJ2-1
CDR3 protein: CASSHGRDPQFF
CDR3 DNA: TGTGCCAGCAGCCATGGGCGGGACCCTCAGTTCTTC

clone size: many
D gene: -
V gene: TRBV4-2
J gene: TRBJ1-1
CDR3 protein: CASSQETSSNTEAFF
CDR3 DNA: TGTGCCAGCAGCCAAGAGACCTCTTCGAACACTGAAGCTTTCTTT

clone size: few
D gene: -
V gene: TRBV7-8
J gene: TRBJ1-3
CDR3 protein: CASSLARVGERSGNTIYF
CDR3 DNA: TGTGCCAGCAGCTTAGCCCGGGTGGGGGAGCGCTCTGGAAACACCATATATTTT

clone size: -
D gene: -
V gene: TRBV7-2
J gene: TRBJ1-6
CDR3 protein: CASSLLQVLHF
CDR3 DNA: TGTGCCAGCAGCTTATTGCAGGTACTCCACTTT

clone size: -
D gene: -
V gene: TRBV20-1
J gene: TRBJ1-6
CDR3 protein: CSASGQLRNSPLHF
CDR3 DNA: TGCAGTGCTAGCGGACAGTTGCGTAATTCACCCCTCCACTTT

clone size: few
D gene: TRBD1
V gene: TRBV27
J gene: TRBJ1-1
CDR3 protein: CASSLSTGTGGTEAFF
CDR3 DNA: TGTGCCAGCAGTTTATCCACCGGGACAGGGGGGACTGAAGCTTTCTTT

clone size: few
D gene: -
V gene: TRBV11-2
J gene: TRBJ2-1
CDR3 protein: CASSFEGRRNNEQFF
CDR3 DNA: TGTGCCAGCAGCTTCGAGGGCAGGAGGAACAATGAGCAGTTCTTC

clone size: -
D gene: -
V gene: TRBV28
J gene: TRBJ2-5
CDR3 protein: CASTGQGETQYF
CDR3 DNA: TGTGCCAGCACCGGGCAGGGAGAGACCCAGTACTTC

clone size: many
D gene: -
V gene: TRBV11-1
J gene: TRBJ2-5
CDR3 protein: CASSSDLGPGTQYF
CDR3 DNA: TGTGCCAGCAGCTCCGACCTCGGGCCGGGGACCCAGTACTTC

clone size: few
D gene: -
V gene: TRBV29-1
J gene: TRBJ2-2
CDR3 protein: CSVRWGITGELFF
CDR3 DNA: TGCAGCGTTCGATGGGGGATCACCGGGGAGCTGTTTTTT

clone size: -
D gene: TRBD1
V gene: TRBV7-9
J gene: TRBJ1-6
CDR3 protein: CASSRQGAISSPLHF
CDR3 DNA: TGTGCCAGCAGCCGACAGGGTGCAATTTCTTCACCCCTCCACTTT

clone size: -
D gene: TRBD2
V gene: TRBV6-2/TRBV6-3
J gene: TRBJ2-3
CDR3 protein: CASTGLAGRDTQYF
CDR3 DNA: TGTGCCAGCACCGGACTAGCGGGTAGAGATACGCAGTATTTT

clone size: -
D gene: TRBD1
V gene: TRBV5-1
J gene: TRBJ2-5
CDR3 protein: CASSSPRQGRWETQYF
CDR3 DNA: TGCGCCAGCAGCTCCCCTCGACAGGGCAGGTGGGAGACCCAGTACTTC

clone size: -
D gene: -
V gene: TRBV6-5
J gene: TRBJ1-5
CDR3 protein: CASSYSGILNQPQHF
CDR3 DNA: TGTGCCAGCAGTTACTCCGGGATCCTTAATCAGCCCCAGCATTTT

clone size: -
D gene: -
V gene: TRBV21-1
J gene: TRBJ1-2
CDR3 protein: CASSKGGANLYGYTF
CDR3 DNA: TGTGCCAGCAGCAAAGGCGGGGCAAATCTATATGGCTACACCTTC

clone size: -
D gene: TRBD2
V gene: TRBV4-3
J gene: TRBJ2-1
CDR3 protein: CASSQGSGTSLNEQFF
CDR3 DNA: TGCGCCAGCAGCCAAGGTTCCGGGACTAGCCTCAATGAGCAGTTCTTC

clone size: many
D gene: -
V gene: TRBV7-2
J gene: TRBJ1-6
CDR3 protein: CASSFGQDSPLHF
CDR3 DNA: TGTGCCAGCAGCTTTGGTCAGGATTCACCCCTCCACTTT

clone size: -
D gene: -
V gene: TRBV10-1
J gene: TRBJ1-6
CDR3 protein: CASSEGRTDSPLHF
CDR3 DNA: TGCGCCAGCAGTGAAGGTCGGACAGATTCACCCCTCCACTTT

clone size: many
D gene: -
V gene: TRBV6-5
J gene: TRBJ1-2
CDR3 protein: CASSRGLLDGYTF
CDR3 DNA: TGTGCCAGCAGCCGCGGACTACTCGATGGCTACACCTTC

clone size: few
D gene: TRBD2
V gene: TRBV4-2
J gene: TRBJ2-3
CDR3 protein: CASSQDGFAGERHTQYF
CDR3 DNA: TGTGCCAGCAGCCAAGACGGGTTTGCGGGGGAAAGGCATACGCAGTATTTT

clone size: -
D gene: TRBD1
V gene: TRBV9
J gene: TRBJ1-1
CDR3 protein: CASSVRDRMPLEEAFF
CDR3 DNA: TGTGCCAGCAGCGTCCGGGACAGGATGCCCCTGGAGGAAGCTTTCTTT

clone size: many
D gene: -
V gene: TRBV6-5
J gene: TRBJ1-2
CDR3 protein: CASKQRGYGYTF
CDR3 DNA: TGTGCCAGCAAGCAGAGAGGCTATGGCTACACCTTC

clone size: -
D gene: -
V gene: TRBV5-1
J gene: TRBJ2-5
CDR3 protein: CASSLAAGRETQYF
CDR3 DNA: TGCGCCAGCAGCTTGGCCGCAGGGAGAGAGACCCAGTACTTC

clone size: few
D gene: TRBD1
V gene: TRBV10-3
J gene: TRBJ2-7
CDR3 protein: CAISEYGQGTSYEQYF
CDR3 DNA: TGTGCCATCAGTGAGTATGGACAGGGGACCTCCTACGAGCAGTACTTC

clone size: -
D gene: TRBD2
V gene: TRBV5-1
J gene: TRBJ2-2
CDR3 protein: CASSPGLAGPRDGELFF
CDR3 DNA: TGCGCCAGCAGCCCCGGACTAGCGGGACCTCGGGACGGGGAGCTGTTTTTT

clone size: few
D gene: -
V gene: TRBV12-3/TRBV12-4
J gene: TRBJ1-2
CDR3 protein: CASSLQGSDGYTF
CDR3 DNA: TGTGCCAGCAGCTTACAGGGCTCGGATGGCTACACCTTC

clone size: -
D gene: -
V gene: TRBV29-1
J gene: TRBJ2-2
CDR3 protein: CSVGSPSNTGELFF
CDR3 DNA: TGCAGCGTTGGGTCACCCTCGAACACCGGGGAGCTGTTTTTT

clone size: few
D gene: TRBD2
V gene: TRBV5-1
J gene: TRBJ2-1
CDR3 protein: CASSLETSVSYNEQFF
CDR3 DNA: TGCGCCAGCAGCTTGGAGACTAGCGTATCATACAATGAGCAGTTCTTC

clone size: many
D gene: TRBD1
V gene: TRBV7-8
J gene: TRBJ1-6
CDR3 protein: CASSLPQGQRSSYNSPLHF
CDR3 DNA: TGTGCCAGCAGCCTACCTCAGGGACAGCGAAGCTCCTATAATTCACCCCTCCACTTT

clone size: -
D gene: -
V gene: TRBV7-9
J gene: TRBJ1-2
CDR3 protein: CASSLAMSDYGYTF
CDR3 DNA: TGTGCCAGCAGCTTAGCGATGAGCGACTATGGCTACACCTTC

clone size: few
D gene: -
V gene: TRBV4-3
J gene: TRBJ2-3
CDR3 protein: CASSQDISRGSSTDTQYF
CDR3 DNA: TGCGCCAGCAGCCAAGATATATCCCGTGGCAGCTCAACAGATACGCAGTATTTT

clone size: many
D gene: TRBD1
V gene: TRBV7-3
J gene: TRBJ2-2
CDR3 protein: CASSFSGQGARSTGELFF
CDR3 DNA: TGTGCCAGCAGCTTCTCCGGACAGGGGGCGCGCAGCACCGGGGAGCTGTTTTTT

clone size: few
D gene: TRBD1
V gene: TRBV5-1
J gene: TRBJ1-2
CDR3 protein: CASSPSDRGYGYTF
CDR3 DNA: TGCGCCAGCAGCCCCTCGGACAGGGGCTATGGCTACACCTTC

clone size: few
D gene: -
V gene: TRBV9
J gene: TRBJ1-3
CDR3 protein: CASSVGGNSGNTIYF
CDR3 DNA: TGTGCCAGCAGCGTAGGAGGCAACTCTGGAAACACCATATATTTT

clone size: -
D gene: -
V gene: TRBV6-2/TRBV6-3
J gene: TRBJ1-5
CDR3 protein: CASSKDSGGQPQHF
CDR3 DNA: TGTGCCAGCTCTAAGGACAGTGGAGGCCAGCCCCAGCATTTT

clone size: many
D gene: -
V gene: TRBV5-8
J gene: TRBJ2-7
CDR3 protein: CASSPVVDEQYF
CDR3 DNA: TGTGCCAGCAGCCCGGTCGTGGACGAGCAGTACTTC

clone size: -
D gene: -
V gene: TRBV4-2
J gene: TRBJ2-3
CDR3 protein: CTSSQDGGGDADTQYF
CDR3 DNA: TGTACCAGCAGCCAAGATGGCGGCGGGGACGCAGATACGCAGTATTTT

clone size: -
D gene: -
V gene: TRBV29-1
J gene: TRBJ2-5
CDR3 protein: CSVSRGETQYF
CDR3 DNA: TGCAGCGTGTCCCGAGGGGAGACCCAGTACTTC

clone size: few
D gene: -
V gene: TRBV7-8
J gene: TRBJ2-2
CDR3 protein: CASSLAQRARTGELFF
CDR3 DNA: TGTGCCAGCAGCTTAGCGCAACGGGCTCGGACCGGGGAGCTGTTTTTT

clone size: many
D gene: -
V gene: TRBV6-5
J gene: TRBJ2-7
CDR3 protein: CASSYSGLWEQYF
CDR3 DNA: TGTGCCAGCAGTTACTCCGGGTTATGGGAGCAGTACTTC

clone size: -
D gene: -
V gene: TRBV4-3
J gene: TRBJ2-3
CDR3 protein: CASSQGLAPSTDTQYF
CDR3 DNA: TGCGCCAGCAGCCAGGGTCTAGCGCCCAGCACAGATACGCAGTATTTT

clone size: many
D gene: -
V gene: TRBV10-2
J gene: TRBJ1-2
CDR3 protein: CASSESRQGLGYTF
CDR3 DNA: TGCGCCAGCAGTGAGTCGAGGCAGGGGCTCGGCTACACCTTC

clone size: few
D gene: -
V gene: TRBV19
J gene: TRBJ1-5
CDR3 protein: CASSLEGVGNQPQHF
CDR3 DNA: TGTGCCAGTAGTTTGGAGGGAGTGGGCAATCAGCCCCAGCATTTT